This passage covers 22 T cell receptor beta chains from one sample sequenced in a study of beta chain features in type 1 diabetes. Findings of the study overall: TCRB CDR3s were moderately but significantly shorter in Type 1 diabetes patients in all four CD4+ subsets.

These receptors have no identified antigens. All of the isolated RNA was reverse transcribed, so expressed TCRB transcripts were sequenced. TCRdb's copy holds only in-frame clones and misses some; the assay was immunoSEQ multiplex PCR. The data contain 500,000 to 650,000 clones, roughly 12% of them singletons. Input material: naive CD4+ T cells from blood. These receptors all come from a man younger than 40 with type 1 diabetes.

This clone was seen a few times. The rearrangement uses TRBV4-3 and TRBJ2-1; possible D gene TRBD2, 5 bases. This CDR3 is 16 amino acids long. CDR1 and CDR2 from the germline V gene are LGHNA and YSLEER. V shed 0 bases and J shed 5 bases, with 14 bases lying between them. CDR3 sequence (DNA): TGCGCCAGCAGCCAAGATCTGTGGAGCGGAAACAATGAGCAGTTCTTC. This sequence encodes CASSQDLWSGNNEQFF.

This clone was recorded a few times. The chain uses TRBV29-1 and TRBJ1-3; the D gene is possibly TRBD1 (6 bases). This CDR3 has 14 residues. Trimming shortened V by 4 bases and J by 0 bases, and 10 bases separated the two germline ends. CDR1 and CDR2 (germline): SQVTM, ANQGSEA. In nucleotides, the CDR3 is TGCAGCGTTGTGGGGACACCCTCTGGAAACACCATATATTTT. It yields the protein CSVVGTPSGNTIYF.

The rearrangement uses TRBV18 and TRBJ2-2; weak D call: TRBD1 (7 bases). This CDR3 has 16 amino acids. Germline V gene lookup returns CDR1 KGHSH and CDR2 LQKENI. The germline V and J ends were trimmed by 3 bases and 2 bases, with 13 bases remaining between them. CDR3 protein: CASSPQQGGNTGELFF. CDR3 nucleotide sequence: TGTGCCAGCTCACCCCAGCAGGGGGGTAACACCGGGGAGCTGTTTTTT.

This clone has a single count. V gene TRBV6-1 combines with J gene TRBJ2-5; perhaps TRBD1 as D (6 bases). Per germline, CDR1 MNHNS and CDR2 SASEGT. This CDR3 region has 14 residues. V was trimmed by 11 bases and J by 1 base, leaving 17 bases between them. The CDR3 reads CASPAGRGQETQYF. DNA of the CDR3: TGTGCCTCCCCCGCGGGCAGGGGCCAAGAGACCCAGTACTTC.

The J gene is TRBJ1-1, the V gene TRBV7-9, with D perhaps matching TRBD1 (6 bases). V was clipped by 3 bases and J by 4 bases, with 15 bases between them. The CDR3 contains 15 residues. From germline, CDR1 is SEHNR and CDR2 FQNEAQ (reference sequence). CDR3 region: CASSLTGAGGTEAFF. The CDR3 DNA sequence: TGTGCCAGCAGCTTGACAGGAGCGGGGGGCACTGAAGCTTTCTTT.

This clone appeared a few times. The chain joins TRBV7-9 to TRBJ1-1, with 10 bases matching TRBD1. This CDR3 has 16 amino acids. Germline V CDR1 and CDR2: SEHNR, FQNEAQ (reference sequence). V lost 5 bases, J lost 10 bases, and 16 bases stayed unmatched. CDR3 DNA sequence: TGTGCCAGCAGCCCGCCTAGAGGGGACAGGGGAATCGGAGCTTTCTTT. Amino acids: CASSPPRGDRGIGAFF.

This clone was counted between two and nine times. J is TRBJ2-7 and V is TRBV5-1, with 7 positions matching TRBD1. Germline V gives CDR1 SGHRS, CDR2 YFSETQ. The CDR3 has 15 amino acids. Unmatched junction bases numbered 12, after V lost 4 bases and J lost 5 bases. This CDR3 reads CASSAPTGQYHEQYF. CDR3 in DNA: TGCGCCAGCAGCGCCCCGACAGGGCAGTACCACGAGCAGTACTTC.

The sample holds a few counts of this clone. The chain has TRBV29-1 and TRBJ1-4; the D is unclear. CDR1 SQVTM and CDR2 ANQGSEA come from the germline V gene. Trimming took 7 bases from V and 5 from J, leaving 11 bases between them. The CDR3 has 12 residues. CDR3 DNA: TGCAGCGGGAGGGCCGCGAATGAAAAACTGTTTTTT. Its translation is CSGRAANEKLFF. Variable domain in full (rest from reference TRBV29-1 and TRBJ1-4): SAVISQKPSRDICQRGTSLTIQCQVDSQVTMMFWYRQQPGQSLTLIATANQGSEATYESGFVIDKFPISRPNLTFSTLTVSNMSPEDSSIYLCSGRAANEKLFFGSGTQLSVL.

This clone was found a few times. V is TRBV9 and J is TRBJ1-6; 7 bases fit TRBD1. This CDR3 region has 15 residues. From germline, CDR1 is SGDLS and CDR2 YYNGEE. The V segment lost 5 bases and the J segment 6 bases; nucleotides outside the gene matches: 8. The CDR3 DNA reads as TGTGCCAGCAGTGCTCTGGACAGGCCTAATTCACCCCTCCACTTT. Protein sequence: CASSALDRPNSPLHF. Combining the CDR3 with reference TRBV9 and TRBJ1-6 gives the whole variable domain DSGVTQTPKHLITATGQRVTLRCSPRSGDLSVYWYQQSLDQGLQFLIQYYNGEERAKGNILERFSAQQFPDLHSELNLSSLELGDSALYFCASSALDRPNSPLHFGNGTRLTVT.

This chain joins TRBV6-1 and TRBJ1-2; D is unresolved. V lost 8 bases to trimming and J lost 2 bases, with 12 bases between them. The CDR3 covers 13 residues. CDR1 MNHNS and CDR2 SASEGT come from the germline V gene. CDR3 sequence: CASRLLSNYGYTF. Here the CDR3 DNA reads TGTGCCAGCCGACTACTATCAAACTATGGCTACACCTTC.

This clone was observed a few times. This chain uses TRBV7-8 with TRBJ1-2, with TRBD1 as a possible D gene (6 bases). Germline CDR1 reads SGHVS; CDR2 reads FQNEAQ. This CDR3 contains 14 residues. V lost 1 base to trimming and J lost 8 bases, with 14 bases between them. This CDR3 reads CASSLVVRGGGYTF. The CDR3, as DNA: TGTGCCAGCAGCTTAGTAGTCAGGGGTGGAGGCTACACCTTC. Full variable domain (missing parts from reference TRBV7-8 and TRBJ1-2): GAGVSQSPRYKVAKRGQDVALRCDPISGHVSLFWYQQALGQGPEFLTYFQNEAQLDKSGLPSDRFFAERPEGSVSTLKIQRTQQEDSAVYLCASSLVVRGGGYTFGSGTRLTVV.

This clone occurred a few times. The chain links TRBV29-1 to TRBJ1-5; D might be TRBD1 (6 bases). This CDR3 contains 13 residues. V lost 6 bases, J lost 3 bases, and 12 bases lay in between. Germline V gives CDR1 SQVTM, CDR2 ANQGSEA. The CDR3: CSVQTGLNQPQHF. The CDR3 nucleotides read TGCAGCGTGCAGACAGGCCTCAATCAGCCCCAGCATTTT.

This clone turned up a few times. J is TRBJ1-5 and V is TRBV30; D is ambiguous. Germline V gene lookup returns CDR1 GTSNPN and CDR2 SVGIG (reference sequence). CDR3 size: 14 residues. V gave up 0 bases and J gave up 3 bases, with 9 bases separating them. CDR3: CAWSVGGNNQPQHF. The CDR3 nucleotides are TGTGCCTGGAGTGTTGGAGGAAACAATCAGCCCCAGCATTTT.

There are a few counts of this clone. The V and J genes are TRBV4-2 and TRBJ2-2, with 9 bases that match TRBD1. J lost 3 bases, V lost 0 bases, and 5 bases had no gene match. CDR3 size: 17 residues. Germline V gene lookup returns CDR1 LGHNA and CDR2 YNFKEQ. Written as DNA, the CDR3 is TGTGCCAGCAGCCAAGATGGCGGGACAGGGTACACCGGGGAGCTGTTTTTT. The encoded protein is CASSQDGGTGYTGELFF.

This rearrangement joins TRBV7-9 to TRBJ2-7, with a tentative D call TRBD1 (6 bases). The CDR3 sequence is 14 residues long. Germline values: CDR1 SEHNR, CDR2 FQNEAQ (reference sequence). V lost 3 bases to trimming and J lost 3 bases, with 12 bases between them. Written as DNA, the CDR3 is TGTGCCAGCAGCTTCCGGGACACCAACTACGAGCAGTACTTC. The encoded protein is CASSFRDTNYEQYF.

This chain links TRBV30 with TRBJ2-6, with a weak D call TRBD2 (5 bases). The CDR3 sequence is 13 residues long. Trimming pared 7 bases from V and 2 bases from J, leaving 9 bases between. CDR1 is GTSNPN, CDR2 SVGIG, per germline (reference sequence). Written as DNA, the CDR3 is TGTGCCTCCGGGGTGGCTGGGGCCAACGTCCTGACTTTC. Protein product: CASGVAGANVLTF.

The J gene is TRBJ1-1, the V gene TRBV2; the match to TRBD1 covers 8 bases. This CDR3 has 15 residues. Germline V gene lookup returns CDR1 SNHLY and CDR2 FYNNEI. After removal of 6 bases from V and 5 bases from J, the junction contained 11 bases not matched to a gene. CDR3 loop: CASRPGTGRGTEAFF. CDR3 bases: TGTGCCAGCAGACCCGGGACAGGACGGGGTACTGAAGCTTTCTTT.

The chain links TRBV20-1 to TRBJ2-7; D uncertain. Germline loops: CDR1 DFQATT, CDR2 SNEGSKA (reference sequence). The length of the CDR3 is 10 residues. V was trimmed by 4 bases and J by 7 bases, leaving 8 bases between them. DNA of the CDR3: TGCAGTGCTAAACAGACTGAGCAGTACTTC. Translated: CSAKQTEQYF.

The gene calls are TRBV2 and TRBJ1-2, with no clear D. Germline-derived CDR1 and CDR2 are SNHLY and FYNNEI. This CDR3 contains 11 residues. Trimming removed 8 bases at V and 0 bases at J, with 4 bases between. This CDR3 reads CASGTNYGYTF. The CDR3 region has the DNA TGTGCCAGCGGTACTAACTATGGCTACACCTTC. Complete variable domain (other parts from reference TRBV2 and TRBJ1-2): EPEVTQTPSHQVTQMGQEVILRCVPISNHLYFYWYRQILGQKVEFLVSFYNNEISEKSEIFDDQFSVERPDGSNFTLKIRSTKLEDSAMYFCASGTNYGYTFGSGTRLTVV.

With regard to this clone: The same CDR3 arises from other DNA sequences in this sample as well. CDR3 residues: CASSLGAANTEAFF. The CDR3 nucleotides read TGTGCCAGCAGCTTAGGAGCCGCGAACACTGAAGCTTTCTTT. The chain couples TRBV7-2 to TRBJ1-1, with D unclear. Germline-derived CDR1 and CDR2 are SGHTA and FQGNSA. The V gene lost 1 base and the J gene lost 1 base, with 7 bases spanning the gap. This CDR3 is built from 14 residues.

V usage is TRBV5-6 and J usage is TRBJ2-2, with 10 bases aligning to TRBD2. V was clipped by 5 bases and J by 2 bases; unmatched bases: 6. The CDR3 sequence is 16 residues long. Germline CDR1 and CDR2: SGHDT and YYEEEE. CDR3: CASRQLAGLNTGELFF. The CDR3 DNA reads TGTGCCAGCAGACAACTAGCGGGGCTAAACACCGGGGAGCTGTTTTTT.

This clone appeared a few times. V is TRBV2 and J is TRBJ2-4; D could derive from TRBD1 or TRBD2 (6 bases each). V lost 5 bases, J lost 3 bases, and 17 bases lay in between. The CDR3 spans 16 residues. Looked up from germline, CDR1 is SNHLY and CDR2 is FYNNEI. CDR3 nucleotide sequence: TGTGCCAGCAGTTCCCCCGGGGGCGTCGTCAAAAACATTCAGTACTTC. Translation gives CASSSPGGVVKNIQYF.